Presented here are 8 T cell receptor beta chains from one specimen sequenced in a study of OX40 agonist ivuxolimab in advanced cancers. Assay used: immunoSEQ multiplex PCR; TCRdb lists only in-frame clones, some missing. The table has about 48,000 clones, roughly 84% seen once. Sequenced here: CD4+ or CD8+ T cells sorted from blood, sampled in a trial of the OX40 agonist ivuxolimab. Every receptor here comes from an adult with an advanced solid tumor such as melanoma, head and neck, liver or kidney cancer.

The rearrangement links TRBV2 to TRBJ1-1; 7 bases are shared with TRBD1. CDR1 and CDR2 (germline): SNHLY, FYNNEI. The ends lost 7 bases at V and 2 bases at J; junction bases unmatched: 7. The CDR3 spans 14 residues. In nucleotides, the CDR3 is TGTGCCAGCACCCGACAGGGAACTAACACTGAAGCTTTCTTT. This encodes CASTRQGTNTEAFF.

The genes are TRBV7-8 and TRBJ2-1; 11 bases align to TRBD2. Trimming removed 6 bases from V and 9 bases from J; junction bases left unmatched: 4. CDR1 is SGHVS and CDR2 is FQNEAQ in the germline V gene. This CDR3 comprises 13 residues. CDR3 in amino acids: CASSKLAGGEQFF. The CDR3 DNA reads TGTGCCAGCAGTAAGCTAGCGGGAGGTGAGCAGTTCTTC.

The chain recombines TRBV18 with TRBJ1-5; weak D call: TRBD1 (5 bases). Germline V gene data show CDR1 as KGHSH and CDR2 as LQKENI. The germline V and J ends were trimmed by 3 bases and 5 bases, with 14 bases remaining between them. This CDR3 has 15 amino acids. The DNA of the CDR3 is TGTGCCAGCTCACCCCAGCGGGACTCCTATCAGCCCCAGCATTTT. Amino acid sequence: CASSPQRDSYQPQHF.

In the case of this clone: One junction end disagrees with the germline gene, perhaps due to a read error. V and J are TRBV7-7 and TRBJ2-5, with D perhaps matching TRBD2 (5 bases). Germline assignment: CDR1 SSHAT and CDR2 FNYEAQ (reference sequence). This CDR3 comprises 13 residues. The CDR3 loop is CASSGSPQETQYF. For the CDR3, the DNA is TGTGCTAGCAGCGGTTCGCCCCAAGAGACCCAGTACTTC.

The chain recombines TRBV28 with TRBJ2-5; 10 bases agree with TRBD1. The DNA end favors TRBJ2-7, so the J call may be wrong. CDR1 and CDR2 (germline): MDHEN, SYDVKM. This CDR3 is built from 17 residues. CDR3 sequence reads: CASSLHSPGQGRDEQYF. The CDR3 DNA reads as TGTGCCAGCAGTTTACACTCCCCGGGACAGGGGCGGGACGAGCAGTACTTC.

V and J are TRBV6-1 and TRBJ2-5, with a possible D match to TRBD1 (6 bases). TRBJ2-7 matches the DNA end more closely, so the J call is doubtful. From germline, CDR1 is MNHNS and CDR2 SASEGT. This CDR3 is built from 14 residues. The CDR3 region has the DNA TGTGCCAGCAGCGCGGTGGACAGAAACTACGAGCAGTACTTC. Residues: CASSAVDRNYEQYF.

The chain recombines TRBV2 with TRBJ2-7; 7 positions match TRBD2. Trimming removed 4 bases from V and 3 bases from J; junction bases left unmatched: 3. The CDR3 sequence is 13 residues long. Germline CDR1 and CDR2: SNHLY and FYNNEI. CDR3 amino acids: CASSGEGSYEQYF. CDR3 nucleotide sequence: TGTGCCAGCAGTGGGGAGGGGAGCTACGAGCAGTACTTC.

CDR3 nucleotide sequence: TGTGCCAGCAGCGTTACAGGGGCAGGTCAGCCCCAGCATTTT. This encodes CASSVTGAGQPQHF. The chain links TRBV11-2 to TRBJ1-5; TRBD1 aligns across 7 bases. V shed 5 bases, J shed 6 bases, and the junction held 7 bases outside the gene matches. The CDR3 is made up of 14 amino acids. Germline assignment: CDR1 SGHAT and CDR2 FQNNGV.